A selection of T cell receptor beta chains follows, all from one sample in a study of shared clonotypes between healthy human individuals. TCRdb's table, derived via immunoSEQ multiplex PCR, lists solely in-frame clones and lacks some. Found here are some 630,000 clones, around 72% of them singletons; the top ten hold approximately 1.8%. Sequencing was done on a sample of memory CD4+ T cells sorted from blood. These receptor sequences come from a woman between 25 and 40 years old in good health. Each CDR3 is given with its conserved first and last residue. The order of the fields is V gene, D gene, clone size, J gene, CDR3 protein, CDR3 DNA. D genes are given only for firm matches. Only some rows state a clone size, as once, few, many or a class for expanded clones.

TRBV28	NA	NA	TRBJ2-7	CASSLASYEQYF	TGTGCCAGCAGTTTGGCCTCCTACGAGCAGTACTTC
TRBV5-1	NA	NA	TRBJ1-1	CASSLGHEGNTEAFF	TGCGCCAGCAGCTTGGGTCACGAGGGGAACACTGAAGCTTTCTTT
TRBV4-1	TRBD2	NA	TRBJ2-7	CASSQVDMGLAGTHEQYF	TGCGCCAGCAGCCAAGTCGATATGGGACTAGCGGGAACACACGAGCAGTACTTC
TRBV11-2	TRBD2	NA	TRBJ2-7	CASSLEGAGTSGNEQYF	TGTGCCAGCAGCTTAGAGGGGGCCGGGACTAGCGGGAACGAGCAGTACTTC
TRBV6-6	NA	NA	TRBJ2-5	CASSDGGHQETQYF	TGTGCCAGCAGTGACGGGGGACACCAAGAGACCCAGTACTTC
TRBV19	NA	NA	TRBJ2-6	CASSMAVRGSGANVLTF	TGTGCCAGTAGTATGGCGGTTAGGGGGTCTGGGGCCAACGTCCTGACTTTC
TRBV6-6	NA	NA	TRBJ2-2	CASSYGGGSGTGELFF	TGTGCCAGCAGTTACGGGGGCGGGAGTGGAACCGGGGAGCTGTTTTTT
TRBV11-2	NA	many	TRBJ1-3	CASSVNTGNTIYF	TGTGCCAGCAGCGTAAATACTGGAAACACCATATATTTT
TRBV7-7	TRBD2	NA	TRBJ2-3	CASSPSLSGRPADTQYF	TGTGCCAGCAGCCCATCCCTGAGCGGGAGGCCCGCAGATACGCAGTATTTT
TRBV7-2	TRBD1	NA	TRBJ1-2	CASSAGTGSFLDGYTF	TGTGCCAGCAGCGCCGGGACAGGGTCGTTTCTGGATGGCTACACCTTC
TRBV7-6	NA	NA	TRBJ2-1	CASSAQTGPHEQFF	TGTGCCAGCAGCGCCCAGACAGGTCCCCATGAGCAGTTCTTC
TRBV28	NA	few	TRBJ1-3	CASSPYLVLRGGNTIYF	TGTGCCAGCAGTCCGTATTTGGTCCTGAGGGGTGGAAACACCATATATTTT
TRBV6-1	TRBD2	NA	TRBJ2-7	CASSTVAGGPIEQYF	TGTGCCAGCAGTACCGTAGCGGGAGGGCCCATAGAGCAGTACTTC
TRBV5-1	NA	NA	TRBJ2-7	CASSLAKGPYEQYF	TGCGCCAGCAGCTTGGCCAAAGGACCCTACGAGCAGTACTTC
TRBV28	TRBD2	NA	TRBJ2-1	CHVVQFREGPSYNEQFF	TGTCACGTAGTTCAGTTCCGGGAGGGCCCATCCTACAATGAGCAGTTCTTC
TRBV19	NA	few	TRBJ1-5	CASSSMRPTIQPQHF	TGTGCCAGTAGCTCCATGAGACCAACGATCCAGCCCCAGCATTTT
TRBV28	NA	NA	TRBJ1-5	CASKRDRNQPQHF	TGTGCCAGCAAACGGGATCGCAATCAGCCCCAGCATTTT
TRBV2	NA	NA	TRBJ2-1	CASMTGREQFF	TGTGCCAGCATGACGGGCCGCGAGCAGTTCTTC
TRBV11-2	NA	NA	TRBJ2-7	CATKGGVPEQYF	TGTGCCACGAAAGGGGGGGTCCCCGAGCAGTACTTC
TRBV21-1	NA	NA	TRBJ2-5	CASGTGKKTQYF	TGTGCCAGCGGGACAGGGAAGAAGACCCAGTACTTC
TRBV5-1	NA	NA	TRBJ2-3	CASSPGTLTDTQYF	TGCGCCAGCAGCCCCGGGACCTTAACAGATACGCAGTATTTT
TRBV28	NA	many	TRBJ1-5	CASKVGSDQPQHF	TGTGCCAGCAAGGTGGGCAGTGATCAGCCCCAGCATTTT
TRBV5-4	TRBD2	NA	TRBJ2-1	CASSLSAGAYNEQFF	TGTGCCAGCAGCTTGTCAGCGGGGGCCTACAATGAGCAGTTCTTC
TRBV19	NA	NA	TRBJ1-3	CASSDEGNGNTIYF	TGTGCCAGTAGTGATGAGGGGAATGGAAACACCATATATTTT
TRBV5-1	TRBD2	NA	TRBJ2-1	CASSLFLAVYNEQFF	TGCGCCAGCAGCTTGTTCCTAGCGGTATACAATGAGCAGTTCTTC
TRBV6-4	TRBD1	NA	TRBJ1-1	CASSVTQGTEAFF	TGTGCCAGCAGTGTCACACAGGGGACTGAAGCTTTCTTT
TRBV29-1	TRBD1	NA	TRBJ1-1	CSVDRGGTEAFF	TGCAGCGTCGACAGGGGGGGGACTGAAGCTTTCTTT
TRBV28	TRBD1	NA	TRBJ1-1	CASSNHRQTGYAFF	TGTGCCAGCAGTAACCACCGCCAGACAGGGTACGCTTTCTTT
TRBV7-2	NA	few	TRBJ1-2	CASSLAGGDGYTF	TGTGCCAGCAGCTTAGCCGGGGGCGATGGCTACACCTTC
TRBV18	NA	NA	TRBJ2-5	CASSPRRDIRGETQYF	TGTGCCAGCTCACCTCGGAGGGACATTCGGGGGGAGACCCAGTACTTC
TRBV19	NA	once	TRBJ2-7	CASSPRLGEQYF	TGTGCCAGTAGTCCTAGACTGGGCGAGCAGTACTTC
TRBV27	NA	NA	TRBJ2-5	CASSPGLRRTTQYF	TGTGCCAGCAGTCCAGGACTGCGGAGGACGACCCAGTACTTC
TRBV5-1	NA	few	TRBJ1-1	CASSSDANTEAFF	TGCGCCAGCAGCTCGGACGCGAACACTGAAGCTTTCTTT
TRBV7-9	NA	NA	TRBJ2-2	CASSSRQEANTGELFF	TGTGCCAGCAGCTCAAGACAGGAAGCGAACACCGGGGAGCTGTTTTTT
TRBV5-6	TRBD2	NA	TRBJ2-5	CASSFGLAGQETQYF	TGTGCCAGCAGCTTTGGACTAGCGGGGCAAGAGACCCAGTACTTC
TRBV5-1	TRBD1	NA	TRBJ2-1	CASSLVPGGSYNEQFF	TGCGCCAGCAGCTTGGTCCCAGGGGGCAGCTACAATGAGCAGTTCTTC
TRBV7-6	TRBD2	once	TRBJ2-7	CASSRGTSGWQYF	TGTGCCAGCAGCCGAGGGACTAGCGGTTGGCAGTACTTC
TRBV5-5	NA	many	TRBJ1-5	CASSLQGSNQPQHF	TGTGCCAGCAGCTTACAGGGAAGCAATCAGCCCCAGCATTTT
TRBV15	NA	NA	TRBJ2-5	CATSRGATQETQYF	TGTGCCACCAGCAGAGGCGCTACCCAAGAGACCCAGTACTTC
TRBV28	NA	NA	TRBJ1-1	CASSAIPPAPNTEAFF	TGTGCCAGCAGTGCCATACCGCCGGCTCCGAACACTGAAGCTTTCTTT
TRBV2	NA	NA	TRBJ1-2	CASSVDGGRVYTF	TGTGCCAGCAGCGTTGACGGGGGGCGAGTCTACACCTTC
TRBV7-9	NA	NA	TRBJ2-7	CASSWGDRGYEQYF	TGTGCCAGCAGCTGGGGGGACAGAGGCTACGAGCAGTACTTC
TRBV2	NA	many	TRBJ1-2	CASSENRAYGYTF	TGTGCCAGCAGTGAAAACAGGGCCTATGGCTACACCTTC
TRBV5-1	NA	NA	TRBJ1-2	CASSLGQEGSGYTF	TGCGCCAGCAGCTTGGGGCAGGAGGGAAGCGGCTACACCTTC
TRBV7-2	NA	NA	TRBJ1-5	CASSLVLYQPQHF	TGTGCCAGCAGCTTAGTGTTGTATCAGCCCCAGCATTTT
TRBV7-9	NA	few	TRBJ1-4	CAGVYTGSANEKLFF	TGTGCCGGGGTATACACGGGCTCAGCTAATGAAAAACTGTTTTTT
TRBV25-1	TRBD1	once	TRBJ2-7	CASRGQGMNEQYF	TGTGCCAGCAGGGGACAGGGTATGAACGAGCAGTACTTC
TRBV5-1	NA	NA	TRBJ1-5	CASSLSEQGKQPQHF	TGCGCCAGCAGCTTGTCGGAACAGGGTAAACAGCCCCAGCATTTT
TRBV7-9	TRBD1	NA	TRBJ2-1	CASSPTDRVPNEQFF	TGTGCCAGCAGCCCCACGGACAGGGTACCCAATGAGCAGTTCTTC
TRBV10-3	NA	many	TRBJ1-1	CAISDRGKTEAFF	TGTGCCATCAGTGACAGGGGAAAAACTGAAGCTTTCTTT
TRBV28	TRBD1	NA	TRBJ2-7	CASRSTGQGSGEQYF	TGTGCCAGCCGGAGTACGGGACAGGGGTCGGGCGAGCAGTACTTC
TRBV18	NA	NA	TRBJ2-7	CASSPPSGGSSYEQYF	TGTGCCAGCTCACCACCGTCTGGGGGGAGCTCCTACGAGCAGTACTTC
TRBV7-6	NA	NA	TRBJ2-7	CASSQETGPEYF	TGTGCCAGCAGCCAGGAGACGGGCCCCGAATACTTC